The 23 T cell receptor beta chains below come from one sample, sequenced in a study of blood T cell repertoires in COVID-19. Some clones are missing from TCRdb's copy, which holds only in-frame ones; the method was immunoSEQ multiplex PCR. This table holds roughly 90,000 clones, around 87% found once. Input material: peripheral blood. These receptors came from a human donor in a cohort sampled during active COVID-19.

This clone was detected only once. CDR3 in amino acids: CASSLSPASRGHEQFF. The CDR3 DNA sequence: TGTGCCAGCAGTTTATCCCCGGCTAGCAGAGGGCATGAGCAGTTCTTC. This chain joins TRBV27 and TRBJ2-1; a weak D match, TRBD2 (5 bases). With 0 bases removed from V and 8 bases from J, the gap between germline ends came to 17 bases. This CDR3 region has 16 residues. Germline CDR1 and CDR2: MNHEY and SMNVEV (reference sequence).

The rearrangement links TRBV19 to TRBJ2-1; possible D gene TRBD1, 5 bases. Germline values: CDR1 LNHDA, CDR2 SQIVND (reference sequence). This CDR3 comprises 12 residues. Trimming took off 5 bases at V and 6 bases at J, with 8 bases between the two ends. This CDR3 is CASSWGFNEQFF. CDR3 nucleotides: TGTGCCAGTAGTTGGGGCTTCAATGAGCAGTTCTTC.

CDR3 sequence: CASSSQGQGGNEQFF. The CDR3, as DNA: TGTGCCAGCAGTTCCCAGGGACAGGGGGGTAATGAGCAGTTCTTC. V gene TRBV28 combines with J gene TRBJ2-1, with 11 bases that match TRBD1. CDR1 and CDR2 (germline): MDHEN, SYDVKM. V lost 4 bases, J lost 7 bases, and 6 bases stayed unmatched. The CDR3 runs 15 residues. The whole variable domain, filled in from reference TRBV28 and TRBJ2-1, reads DVKVTQSSRYLVKRTGEKVFLECVQDMDHENMFWYRQDPGLGLRLIYFSYDVKMKEKGDIPEGYSVSREKKERFSLILESASTNQTSMYLCASSSQGQGGNEQFFGPGTRLTVL.

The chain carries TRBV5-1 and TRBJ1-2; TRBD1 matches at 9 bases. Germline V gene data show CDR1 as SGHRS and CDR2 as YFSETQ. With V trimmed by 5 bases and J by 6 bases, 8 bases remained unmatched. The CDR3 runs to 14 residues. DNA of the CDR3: TGCGCCAGCAGGCCAGGGACAGGGATAGATGGCTACACCTTC. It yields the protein CASRPGTGIDGYTF.

Here the CDR3 reads CASSLGGDLNQPQHF. The CDR3 DNA reads as TGTGCCAGCAGCTTAGGGGGGGACCTCAATCAGCCCCAGCATTTT. The chain links TRBV7-8 to TRBJ1-5, with a weak D call TRBD1 (5 bases). Deletions cut 1 base from V and 3 bases from J, with 10 bases between. CDR3 length equals 15 residues. The V gene's germline CDR1 is SGHVS and CDR2 FQNEAQ. Looking up the rest from reference TRBV7-8 and TRBJ1-5 gives the full variable domain: GAGVSQSPRYKVAKRGQDVALRCDPISGHVSLFWYQQALGQGPEFLTYFQNEAQLDKSGLPSDRFFAERPEGSVSTLKIQRTQQEDSAVYLCASSLGGDLNQPQHFGDGTRLSIL.

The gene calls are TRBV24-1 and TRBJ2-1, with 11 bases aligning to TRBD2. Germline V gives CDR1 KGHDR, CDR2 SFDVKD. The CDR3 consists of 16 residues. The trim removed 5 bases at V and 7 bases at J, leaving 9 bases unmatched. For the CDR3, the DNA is TGTGCCACCAGTGTTCCATTAGCGGGAGGGTTGAATGAGCAGTTCTTC. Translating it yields CATSVPLAGGLNEQFF.

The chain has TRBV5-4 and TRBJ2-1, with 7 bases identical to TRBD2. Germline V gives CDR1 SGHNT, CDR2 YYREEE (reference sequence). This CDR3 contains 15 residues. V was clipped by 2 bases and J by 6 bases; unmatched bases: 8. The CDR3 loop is CASSFGGRASNEQFF. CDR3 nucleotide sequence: TGTGCCAGCAGCTTTGGAGGGAGGGCAAGCAATGAGCAGTTCTTC.

The CDR3 DNA is TGTGCCAGCAGTTCCCAGGGGTCTGGGGCCAACGTCCTGACTTTC. Protein: CASSSQGSGANVLTF. The genes are TRBV14 and TRBJ2-6; D possibly corresponds to TRBD1 (6 bases). The germline gives CDR1 SGHDN, CDR2 FVKESK. The CDR3 is 15 amino acids. Trimming removed 6 bases at V and 1 base at J, with 10 bases between.

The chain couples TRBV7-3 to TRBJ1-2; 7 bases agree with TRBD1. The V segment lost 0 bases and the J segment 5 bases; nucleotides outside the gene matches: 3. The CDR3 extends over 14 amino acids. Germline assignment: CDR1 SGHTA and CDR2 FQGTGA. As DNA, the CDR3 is TGTGCCAGCAGCTTAACAGGGACAGAGTATGGCTACACCTTC. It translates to CASSLTGTEYGYTF.

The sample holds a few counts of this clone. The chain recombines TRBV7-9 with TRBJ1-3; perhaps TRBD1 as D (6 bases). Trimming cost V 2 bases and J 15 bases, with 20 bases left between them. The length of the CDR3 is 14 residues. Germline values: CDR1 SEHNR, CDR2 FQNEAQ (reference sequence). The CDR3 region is CASSLSTGTGKKYF. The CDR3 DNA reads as TGTGCCAGCAGCTTATCAACTGGAACAGGGAAGAAATATTTT. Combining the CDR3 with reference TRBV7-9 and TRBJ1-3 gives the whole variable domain DTGVSQNPRHKITKRGQNVTFRCDPISEHNRLYWYRQTLGQGPEFLTYFQNEAQLEKSRLLSDRFSAERPKGSFSTLEIQRTEQGDSAMYLCASSLSTGTGKKYFGEGSWLTVV.

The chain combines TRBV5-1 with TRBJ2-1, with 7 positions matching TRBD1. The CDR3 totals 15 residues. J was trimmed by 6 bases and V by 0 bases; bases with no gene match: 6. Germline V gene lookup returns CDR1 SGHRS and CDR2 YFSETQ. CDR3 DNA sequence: TGCGCCAGCAGCTTGGGACAGGGCGAAGGCAATGAGCAGTTCTTC. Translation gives CASSLGQGEGNEQFF.

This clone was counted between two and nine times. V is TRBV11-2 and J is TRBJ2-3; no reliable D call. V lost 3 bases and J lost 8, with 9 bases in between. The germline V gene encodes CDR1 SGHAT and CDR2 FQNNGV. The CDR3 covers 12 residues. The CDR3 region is CASSFEVATQYF. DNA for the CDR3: TGTGCCAGCAGCTTTGAGGTAGCTACGCAGTATTTT.

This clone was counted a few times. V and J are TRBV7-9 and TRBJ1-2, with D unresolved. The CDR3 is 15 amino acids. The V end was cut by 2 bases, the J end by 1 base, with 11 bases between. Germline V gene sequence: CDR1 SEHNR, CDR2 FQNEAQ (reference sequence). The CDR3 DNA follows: TGTGCCAGCAGCTTAAGAAGCTCGGGTAACTATGGCTACACCTTC. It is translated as CASSLRSSGNYGYTF.

The CDR3, as DNA: TGTGCCACCAGTGCCGTCGTCGGGAGTTCGAGCACCGGGGAGCTGTTTTTT. This gives the protein CATSAVVGSSSTGELFF. The chain links TRBV24-1 to TRBJ2-2, with D maybe TRBD2 (6 bases). Between the trimmed V and J ends, which lost 5 bases and 4 bases, there was a span of 19 bases. CDR1 and CDR2 (germline): KGHDR, SFDVKD. This CDR3 contains 17 residues.

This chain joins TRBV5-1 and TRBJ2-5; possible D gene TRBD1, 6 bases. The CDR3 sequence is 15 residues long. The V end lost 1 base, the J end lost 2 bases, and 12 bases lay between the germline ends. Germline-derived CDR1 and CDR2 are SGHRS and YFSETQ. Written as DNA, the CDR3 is TGCGCCAGCAGCTTGTTGCAGGGGCTACAAGAGACCCAGTACTTC. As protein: CASSLLQGLQETQYF.

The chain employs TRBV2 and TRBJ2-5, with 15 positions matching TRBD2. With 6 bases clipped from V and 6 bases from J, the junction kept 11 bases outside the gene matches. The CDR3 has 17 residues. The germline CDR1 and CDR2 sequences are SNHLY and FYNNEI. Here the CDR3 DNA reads TGTGCCAGCAGCCCCGAAACCGGGACTAGCGGGAGGCAGACCCAGTACTTC. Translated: CASSPETGTSGRQTQYF.

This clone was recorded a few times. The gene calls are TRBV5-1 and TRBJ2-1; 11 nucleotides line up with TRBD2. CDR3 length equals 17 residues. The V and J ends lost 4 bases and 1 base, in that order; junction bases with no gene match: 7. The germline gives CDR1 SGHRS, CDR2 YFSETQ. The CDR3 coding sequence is TGCGCCAGCAGCCCCCTACTAGCGGGAGCGTCCTACAATGAGCAGTTCTTC. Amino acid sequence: CASSPLLAGASYNEQFF.

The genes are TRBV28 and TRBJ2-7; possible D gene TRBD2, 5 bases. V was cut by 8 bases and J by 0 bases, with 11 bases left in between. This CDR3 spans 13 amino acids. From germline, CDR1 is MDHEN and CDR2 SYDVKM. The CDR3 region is CASEDSLSYEQYF. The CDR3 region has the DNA TGTGCCAGCGAGGACTCGCTCTCCTACGAGCAGTACTTC.

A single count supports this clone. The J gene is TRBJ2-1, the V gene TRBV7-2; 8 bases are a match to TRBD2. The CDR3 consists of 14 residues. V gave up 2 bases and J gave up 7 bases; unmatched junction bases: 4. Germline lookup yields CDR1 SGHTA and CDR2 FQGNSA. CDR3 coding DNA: TGTGCCAGCAGCTTACGGGGGGGGCGAAATGAGCAGTTCTTC. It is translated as CASSLRGGRNEQFF.

CDR3 bases: TGTGCCAGCGTGACAGGGAGAAAGGGCTACACCTTC. It yields the protein CASVTGRKGYTF. The V call is TRBV16, the J call TRBJ1-2, with 7 positions matching TRBD1. The trim removed 8 bases at V and 8 bases at J, leaving 8 bases unmatched. The CDR3 totals 12 residues. Germline V CDR1 and CDR2: KGHSY, FQNENV.

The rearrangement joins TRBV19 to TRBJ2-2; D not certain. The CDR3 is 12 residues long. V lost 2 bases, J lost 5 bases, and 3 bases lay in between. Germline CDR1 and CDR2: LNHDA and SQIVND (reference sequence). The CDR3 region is CASSILTGELFF. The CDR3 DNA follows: TGTGCCAGTAGTATACTTACCGGGGAGCTGTTTTTT.

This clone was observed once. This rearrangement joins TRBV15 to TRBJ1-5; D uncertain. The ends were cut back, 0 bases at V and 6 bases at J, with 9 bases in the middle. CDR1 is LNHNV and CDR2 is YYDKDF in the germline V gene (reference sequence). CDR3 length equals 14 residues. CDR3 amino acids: CATSRDRGSQPQHF. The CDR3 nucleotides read TGTGCCACCAGCAGAGATCGCGGTAGTCAGCCCCAGCATTTT.

CDR3 coding DNA: TGTGCCAGCAGCTTTTCCGGGACTAGCGGGACGGTTGAGCAGTTCTTC. Its translation: CASSFSGTSGTVEQFF. V is TRBV7-2 and J is TRBJ2-1, with 13 bases matching TRBD2. V gave up 3 bases and J gave up 9 bases; unmatched junction bases: 8. Germline assignment: CDR1 SGHTA and CDR2 FQGNSA. This CDR3 region has 16 residues.